The source of this T cell receptor beta chain is a study of T cell changes during pregnancy in multiple sclerosis. Only in-frame clones appear in the TCRdb table, and some are missing; sequencing was by immunoSEQ multiplex PCR. In the table there are some 70,000 clones, 70% to 90% of which are singletons. Germline assignment: CDR1 SEHNR and CDR2 FQNEAQ (reference sequence). Trimming removed 4 bases from V and 3 bases from J, with 22 bases in between. The CDR3 runs to 18 residues. This specimen was peripheral blood, taken before pregnancy. The chain links TRBV7-9 to TRBJ2-4; D is perhaps TRBD1 (7 bases). This clonotype originated in a female donor with multiple sclerosis, enrolled in a pregnancy study. Here the CDR3 DNA reads TGTGCCAGCAGCTCCCGAACCGGAGGGGGCCTAAACAAAAACATTCAGTACTTC. Translation: CASSSRTGGGLNKNIQYF.